This paragraph reports one T cell receptor (beta chain). Its antigen is currently unknown. These data belong to a study of vaccination effects on CD4 cells after COVID-19. Trimming removed 5 bases from V and 2 bases from J; junction bases left unmatched: 11. Germline V gene sequence: CDR1 MNHNY, CDR2 SVGAGI (reference sequence). The CDR3 covers 18 residues. TCRdb's table, derived via immunoSEQ multiplex PCR, lists solely in-frame clones and lacks some. This table holds more than 35,000 clones, under 80% found once. Sequencing in the ViraFEST assay came after antigen-specific CD4+ T cells had been expanded with viral peptide pools, which were used to stimulate PBMC. Culture lasted about nine days before CD4+ T cell isolation. The individual was infected with SARS-CoV-2 between March and December 2020, as confirmed by PCR.

This rearrangement joins TRBV6-6 to TRBJ2-2; 10 nucleotides agree with TRBD2. Source: CD4+ T cells from PBMCs cultured with a peptide pool, taken before COVID-19 vaccination. This receptor was obtained from a human donor who had a prior SARS-CoV-2 infection. The CDR3: CASSPMTLAGENTGELFF. In DNA form, the CDR3 reads TGTGCCAGCAGTCCCATGACCCTAGCGGGGGAAAACACCGGGGAGCTGTTTTTT.